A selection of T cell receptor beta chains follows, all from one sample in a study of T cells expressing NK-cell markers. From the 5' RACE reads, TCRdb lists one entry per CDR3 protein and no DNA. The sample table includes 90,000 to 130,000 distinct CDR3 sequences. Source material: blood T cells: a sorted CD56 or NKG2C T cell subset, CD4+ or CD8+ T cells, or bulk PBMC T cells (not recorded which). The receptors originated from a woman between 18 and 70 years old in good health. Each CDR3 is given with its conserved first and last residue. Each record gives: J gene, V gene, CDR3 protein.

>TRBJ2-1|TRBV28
CATDPGHMGPFF
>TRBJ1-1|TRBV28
CASSFPRTREAFF
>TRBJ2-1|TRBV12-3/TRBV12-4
CASSPSGNYNEQFF
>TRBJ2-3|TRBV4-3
CASSQDLPGTTDTQYF
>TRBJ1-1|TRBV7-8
CASSLIQEATEAFF
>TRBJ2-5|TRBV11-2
CASSFLAGEGGETQYF
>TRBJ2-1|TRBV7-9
CASRGTGGAGHNEQFF
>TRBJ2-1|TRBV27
CASSLDRVHEQFF
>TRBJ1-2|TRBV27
CAVFGQDYGYTF
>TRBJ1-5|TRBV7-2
CASSLVRTNQPQHF
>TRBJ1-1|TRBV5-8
CASSLVPGAVTEAFF
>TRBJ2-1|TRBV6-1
CASSKTSGSPNEQFF
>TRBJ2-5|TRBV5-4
CASSHFDKTQYF
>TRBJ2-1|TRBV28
CASSFPTEKSSYNEQFF
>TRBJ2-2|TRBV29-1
CSVDVAGGNTGELFF
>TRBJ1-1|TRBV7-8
CASSLGGHGEAFF
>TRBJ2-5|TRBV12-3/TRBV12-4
CASSPSPWRETQYF
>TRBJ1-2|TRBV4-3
CASSQGPRRLNYGYTF
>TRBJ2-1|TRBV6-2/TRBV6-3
CASSYIGTYNEQFF
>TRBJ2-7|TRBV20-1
CSASPRLAGVHEQYF